Below are 8 T cell receptor beta chains sequenced from a single sample in a study of control samples from healthy donors and cancer patients. Using immunoSEQ multiplex PCR, the repertoire was profiled, and TCRdb retains in-frame clones only, with some absent. The sample has tens of thousands of clones, around 89% seen once. The source material was blood. The origin of the receptors is a woman aged 70-85 years in good health.

This chain connects TRBV10-2 to TRBJ2-7; 7 bases are a match to TRBD2. From germline, CDR1 is WSHSY and CDR2 SAAADI. After removal of 6 bases from V and 0 bases from J, the junction contained 8 bases not matched to a gene. This CDR3 contains 15 residues. The CDR3 region is CASRSSGRSSYEQYF. The CDR3 DNA follows: TGCGCCAGCAGAAGTTCCGGGAGGAGCTCCTACGAGCAGTACTTC.

This rearrangement joins TRBV2 to TRBJ2-7; 9 nucleotides match TRBD2. The CDR3 consists of 15 residues. Germline V gives CDR1 SNHLY, CDR2 FYNNEI. V trimming: 6 bases; J trimming: 5 bases; junction bases outside the gene matches: 11. In DNA form, the CDR3 reads TGTGCCAGCAGCCAAGAGGGGACTAGCAGCCACGAGCAGTACTTC. As protein: CASSQEGTSSHEQYF. The whole variable domain, remainder taken from reference TRBV2 and TRBJ2-7, is EPEVTQTPSHQVTQMGQEVILRCVPISNHLYFYWYRQILGQKVEFLVSFYNNEISEKSEIFDDQFSVERPDGSNFTLKIRSTKLEDSAMYFCASSQEGTSSHEQYFGPGTRLTVT.

The chain is built from TRBV9 and TRBJ2-3, with TRBD2 matching 7 bases. This CDR3 contains 18 residues. V lost 0 bases, J lost 8 bases, and 18 bases stayed unmatched. Germline V lookup: CDR1 SGDLS, CDR2 YYNGEE. This CDR3 is CASSVESSGATTRVTQYF. The CDR3 DNA follows: TGTGCCAGCAGCGTAGAATCGAGCGGGGCGACTACAAGGGTTACGCAGTATTTT.

This sequence joins TRBV5-4 and TRBJ1-2; D ambiguous. With 0 bases removed from V and 1 base from J, the gap between germline ends came to 7 bases. From germline, CDR1 is SGHNT and CDR2 YYREEE (reference sequence). This CDR3 is built from 14 residues. CDR3 DNA sequence: TGTGCCAGCAGCTTGGTGTCAGATAACTATGGCTACACCTTC. This sequence encodes CASSLVSDNYGYTF.

The V gene is TRBV7-2, the J gene TRBJ1-1, with D possibly TRBD1 on 6 matching bases. CDR1 SGHTA and CDR2 FQGNSA come from the germline V gene. This CDR3 is 14 amino acids long. V was cut by 4 bases and J by 1 base, with 10 bases left in between. CDR3 loop: CASSYRVSNTEAFF. The CDR3 nucleotides are TGTGCCAGCAGCTACAGGGTATCGAACACTGAAGCTTTCTTT.

This chain connects TRBV5-6 to TRBJ2-3, with 12 bases aligning to TRBD2. Trimming took 4 bases from V and 4 from J; bases not matched to a gene: 7. The CDR3 spans 16 residues. Germline V gene sequence: CDR1 SGHDT, CDR2 YYEEEE. CDR3 residues: CASSLRTSGIADTQYF. The CDR3 DNA reads TGTGCCAGCAGCCTTAGGACTAGCGGGATAGCAGATACGCAGTATTTT.

The J gene is TRBJ2-1, the V gene TRBV14; 9 bases map to TRBD2. The germline V gene encodes CDR1 SGHDN and CDR2 FVKESK. The V gene end was trimmed by 6 bases and the J gene end by 10 bases; junction bases not matched to a gene: 7. The CDR3 contains 13 residues. The CDR3 loop is CASRGSGGLEQFF. The CDR3 DNA follows: TGTGCCAGCAGAGGAAGCGGGGGGCTAGAGCAGTTCTTC.

The chain uses TRBV2 and TRBJ2-7, with 7 bases matching TRBD1. With 10 bases clipped from V and 2 bases from J, the junction kept 8 bases outside the gene matches. The CDR3 totals 13 residues. The germline CDR1 and CDR2 sequences are SNHLY and FYNNEI. The DNA for the CDR3 is TGTGCCACCCGACAGGGATCAGCCTACGAGCAGTACTTC. Encoded protein: CATRQGSAYEQYF.